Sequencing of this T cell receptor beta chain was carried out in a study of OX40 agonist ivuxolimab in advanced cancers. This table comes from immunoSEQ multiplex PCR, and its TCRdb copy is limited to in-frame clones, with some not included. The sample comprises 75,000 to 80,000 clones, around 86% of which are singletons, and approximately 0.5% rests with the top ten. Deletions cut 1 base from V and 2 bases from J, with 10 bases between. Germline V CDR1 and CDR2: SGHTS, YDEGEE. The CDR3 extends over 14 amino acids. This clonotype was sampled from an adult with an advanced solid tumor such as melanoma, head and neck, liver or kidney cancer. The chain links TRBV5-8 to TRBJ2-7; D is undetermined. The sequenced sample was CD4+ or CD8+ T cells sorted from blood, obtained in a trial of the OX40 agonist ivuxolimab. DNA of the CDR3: TGTGCCAGCAGCTTGTCCCAGTTCGCCTACGAGCAGTACTTC. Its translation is CASSLSQFAYEQYF.